At least ten counts were recorded for the clone carrying this TCR beta chain. Its antigen remains unknown. The data belong to a study of CD8 T cells in ankylosing spondylitis. The study's findings and limits: Certain motif variants had earlier been reported in reactive arthritis synovial fluid and blood.

V lost 2 bases, J lost 10 bases, and 6 bases lay in between. The CDR3 has 11 residues. The germline gives CDR1 MNHGY, CDR2 SAAAGT. TCRdb re-analysed the 5' RACE reads in MiXCR, keeping a single row per CDR3 protein. The repertoire holds 230,000 or so distinct CDR3 sequences, with 18% as singletons. The specimen sequenced was blood, either unsorted or a sorted T cell fraction (not recorded which). The rearrangement uses TRBV6-8 and TRBJ2-1; D is uncertain. The sequence came from a male donor with ankylosing spondylitis or in good health (not recorded which). The CDR3 here is CASSYNTEQFF. The CDR3 DNA reads as TGTGCCAGCAGTTACAATACCGAGCAGTTCTTC.